Below, 16 T cell receptor beta chains from the same sample are listed, as sequenced in a study of siplizumab effects on memory and regulatory T cells. Libraries were prepared by immunoSEQ multiplex PCR; TCRdb keeps only in-frame clonotypes and omits some of them. Of roughly 100,000 clones listed, more than 85% are singletons. The sequenced material came from CD8+ T cells sorted from blood. Source of these receptors: a human donor in good health.

This sequence joins TRBV4-3 and TRBJ2-7; possibly TRBD1 or TRBD2 for D (5 bases each). CDR3 length equals 15 residues. V was cut by 0 bases and J by 2 bases, with 11 bases left in between. Per germline, CDR1 LGHNA and CDR2 YSLEER. The CDR3 protein is CASSQDLKGPYEQYF. CDR3 nucleotide sequence: TGCGCCAGCAGCCAAGATTTGAAGGGACCCTACGAGCAGTACTTC.

V and J are TRBV7-9 and TRBJ2-7; D perhaps matches TRBD1 (7 bases). This CDR3 spans 15 amino acids. Germline V gene sequence: CDR1 SEHNR, CDR2 FQNEAQ (reference sequence). Trimming took 4 bases from V and 4 from J, leaving 17 bases between them. The CDR3 is CASSWGAGGLYEQYF. Written as DNA, the CDR3 is TGTGCCAGCAGCTGGGGGGCAGGGGGACTGTACGAGCAGTACTTC.

This chain links TRBV7-6 with TRBJ2-7; D unresolved. This CDR3 contains 14 residues. Between the trimmed V and J ends, which lost 5 bases and 0 bases, there was a span of 11 bases. Germline V gene lookup returns CDR1 SGHVS and CDR2 FNYEAQ. The CDR3 protein is CASSLLGSSYEQYF. CDR3 DNA: TGTGCCAGCAGCCTACTGGGAAGCTCCTACGAGCAGTACTTC.

The rearrangement joins TRBV27 to TRBJ1-1, with TRBD1 matching 8 bases. J was trimmed by 4 bases and V by 6 bases; bases with no gene match: 7. This CDR3 has 14 amino acids. Germline lookup yields CDR1 MNHEY and CDR2 SMNVEV (reference sequence). CDR3 in DNA: TGTGCCAGCAGCCAAAGGACAGGGATCACTGAAGCTTTCTTT. Amino acids: CASSQRTGITEAFF.

The gene calls are TRBV30 and TRBJ2-1, with TRBD2 identical over 10 bases. Germline trimming cut 8 bases from V and 4 bases from J; bases unmatched to any gene: 8. The length of the CDR3 is 14 residues. CDR1 is GTSNPN and CDR2 is SVGIG in the germline V gene (reference sequence). The CDR3 DNA sequence: TGTGCCGTAGACAGCGGGGGGGCTTACAATGAGCAGTTCTTC. This sequence encodes CAVDSGGAYNEQFF. Full variable domain (outside the CDR3, taken from reference TRBV30 and TRBJ2-1): SQTIHQWPATLVQPVGSPLSLECTVEGTSNPNLYWYRQAAGRGLQLLFYSVGIGQISSEVPQNLSASRPQDRQFILSSKKLLLSDSGFYLCAVDSGGAYNEQFFGPGTRLTVL.

The V call is TRBV10-2, the J call TRBJ2-1; D not resolved. The germline V gene encodes CDR1 WSHSY and CDR2 SAAADI. This CDR3 comprises 14 residues. Trimming stripped 2 bases from V and 9 bases from J, with 14 bases between. The CDR3 sequence: CASSEGIKGGEQFF. In DNA form, the CDR3 reads TGCGCCAGCAGTGAGGGAATCAAGGGCGGTGAGCAGTTCTTC.

The chain links TRBV19 to TRBJ2-7, with D possibly matching TRBD1 (6 bases). Trimming took 0 bases from V and 2 from J, leaving 11 bases between them. This CDR3 is 15 amino acids long. Germline assignment: CDR1 LNHDA and CDR2 SQIVND (reference sequence). This chain's CDR3 is CASSIEYRDTYEQYF. DNA for the CDR3: TGTGCCAGTAGTATAGAGTACAGGGACACCTACGAGCAGTACTTC. Full variable domain (missing parts from reference TRBV19 and TRBJ2-7): DGGITQSPKYLFRKEGQNVTLSCEQNLNHDAMYWYRQDPGQGLRLIYYSQIVNDFQKGDIAEGYSVSREKKESFPLTVTSAQKNPTAFYLCASSIEYRDTYEQYFGPGTRLTVT.

The CDR3, as DNA: TGTGCCAGCAGTTACTCGGGGACAGGGCTTACTGAAGCTTTCTTT. Translating it yields CASSYSGTGLTEAFF. The chain carries TRBV6-5 and TRBJ1-1; 9 bases align to TRBD1. This CDR3 is 15 amino acids long. J gave up 5 bases and V 0 bases, and 4 bases lay outside the gene matches. The germline V gene has CDR1 MNHEY and CDR2 SVGAGI.

V usage is TRBV12-2 and J usage is TRBJ2-6; the table gives TRBD1 as D, unverified against the DNA. TRBV12-2 is a pseudogene. The CDR3 has 18 amino acids. CDR3 residues: CASRLPERKTAGANVLTF. The CDR3 coding sequence is TGTGCAAGTCGCTTACCCGAACGTAAGACAGCTGGGGCCAACGTCCTGACTTTC.

The V and J genes are TRBV27 and TRBJ2-1, with a weak D call TRBD2 (6 bases). This CDR3 is 12 amino acids long. The germline V and J ends were trimmed by 3 bases and 10 bases, with 10 bases remaining between them. CDR1 is MNHEY and CDR2 is SMNVEV in the germline V gene (reference sequence). For the CDR3, the DNA is TGTGCCAGCAGTTTCACGGGAGAGGAGCAGTTCTTC. Its protein is CASSFTGEEQFF.

The J gene is TRBJ1-6, the V gene TRBV19, with a possible D match to TRBD1 (5 bases). Germline CDR1 and CDR2: LNHDA and SQIVND (reference sequence). The CDR3 has 16 residues. Trimming took off 4 bases at V and 0 bases at J, with 10 bases between the two ends. The CDR3 DNA reads as TGTGCCAGTAGTACGAGACAGAGCTCCTATAATTCACCCCTCCACTTT. Amino acid sequence: CASSTRQSSYNSPLHF.

The chain joins TRBV5-8 to TRBJ2-7, with 7 bases that match TRBD2. Germline V gene lookup returns CDR1 SGHTS and CDR2 YDEGEE. CDR3 length: 15 residues. J lost 0 bases, V lost 4 bases, and 7 bases had no gene match. CDR3 loop: CASSRSGASSYEQYF. CDR3 sequence (DNA): TGTGCCAGCAGCAGGAGCGGGGCAAGCTCCTACGAGCAGTACTTC.

The chain recombines TRBV27 with TRBJ2-1, with 7 bases that match TRBD2. This CDR3 region has 13 residues. Germline-derived CDR1 and CDR2 are MNHEY and SMNVEV (reference sequence). The V gene end was trimmed by 6 bases and the J gene end by 9 bases; junction bases not matched to a gene: 8. The DNA of the CDR3 is TGTGCCAGCAGGGGGGGGTCCCCTCGTGAGCAGTTCTTC. Its translation is CASRGGSPREQFF.

The V gene is TRBV7-9, the J gene TRBJ2-2, with TRBD1 identical over 8 bases. The CDR3 sequence is 14 residues long. V dropped 6 bases and J dropped 6; count of bases not matched to a gene: 6. The germline CDR1 and CDR2 sequences are SEHNR and FQNEAQ (reference sequence). The CDR3 DNA sequence: TGTGCCAGCAGTAAGGGACAGGTCCCCGGGGAGCTGTTTTTT. As protein: CASSKGQVPGELFF.

The chain has TRBV6-5 and TRBJ2-7; D is ambiguous. Per germline, CDR1 MNHEY and CDR2 SVGAGI. CDR3 length: 15 amino acids. Trimming cost V 0 bases and J 0 bases, with 9 bases left between them. The CDR3: CASSYSLGNSYEQYF. The DNA for the CDR3 is TGTGCCAGCAGTTACTCTTTGGGCAACTCCTACGAGCAGTACTTC.

The V gene is TRBV19, the J gene TRBJ2-6, with D uncertain. The CDR3 has 13 residues. V was trimmed by 5 bases and J by 4 bases, leaving 6 bases between them. CDR1 is LNHDA, CDR2 SQIVND, per germline (reference sequence). The CDR3 DNA sequence: TGTGCCAGTAGTCTTCAAGGGGCCAACGTCCTGACTTTC. Its translation is CASSLQGANVLTF.